Listed below are T cell receptor beta chains from one sample, sequenced in a study of early T cells in non-severe SARS-CoV-2 infection. TCRdb independently ran MiXCR on the 5' RACE reads; one entry per CDR3 protein. The table shows approximately 19,000 distinct CDR3 sequences, with approximately 4.7% occurring only once. The sample consisted of whole blood. The receptors originated from an adult who was a healthcare worker with PCR-confirmed SARS-CoV-2 infection or an uninfected control (not recorded which). CDR3s include the opening cysteine and the closing phenylalanine or tryptophan. D genes are given only for firm matches. Part of the rows lack a size; the others show once, few, many or a class for expanded clones.

. | . | TRBJ2-7 | TRBV5-1 | TGCGCCAGCAGCTTGGATGGGACACCGATCGAGCAGTACTTC | CASSLDGTPIEQYF
. | many | TRBJ2-1 | TRBV6-2/TRBV6-3 | TGTGCCAGCAGTTACAGGGTCTCCTACAATGAGCAGTTCTTC | CASSYRVSYNEQFF
. | medium-sized | TRBJ2-1 | TRBV6-1 | TGTGCCAGCAGCATGACATATCCCTACAATGAGCAGTTCTTC | CASSMTYPYNEQFF
. | many | TRBJ2-3 | TRBV12-3/TRBV12-4 | TGTGCCCTAGGGGCCCTGAGCACAGATACGCAGTATTTT | CALGALSTDTQYF
TRBD2 | many | TRBJ2-7 | TRBV20-1 | TGCAGTGCTATTTTGCAGGGACTAGCGGAACCTACGGAGCAGTACTTC | CSAILQGLAEPTEQYF
. | . | TRBJ2-3 | TRBV28 | TGTGCCAGCAGTTTTGTGGTAGTAACTAGCACAGATACGCAGTATTTT | CASSFVVVTSTDTQYF
. | many | TRBJ1-2 | TRBV19 | TGTGCCAGTAGTATAGATACGACAGTGTCGATCTATGGCTACACCTTC | CASSIDTTVSIYGYTF
. | medium-sized | TRBJ2-1 | TRBV20-1 | TGCAGTGTTCCTCCCCGGGACATCTACAATGAGCAGTTCTTC | CSVPPRDIYNEQFF
. | many | TRBJ2-1 | TRBV9 | TGTGCCAGCTGCAGAATGACTAGTGGCATGGATGAGCAGTTCTTC | CASCRMTSGMDEQFF
TRBD2 | many | TRBJ2-1 | TRBV28 | TGTGCCAGCAGTTCCGCCCCCGGGACTAGCGCTTACAATGAGCAGTTCTTC | CASSSAPGTSAYNEQFF
TRBD1 | many | TRBJ1-2 | TRBV20-1 | TGCAGTGCACATGGGACAGCTTCTAACTATGGCTACACCTTC | CSAHGTASNYGYTF
TRBD2 | medium-sized | TRBJ2-1 | TRBV20-1 | TGCAGTGCTAGAGATCGGAGCGGGAGGGGGTACAATGAGCAGTTCTTC | CSARDRSGRGYNEQFF
. | medium-sized | TRBJ2-1 | TRBV12-3/TRBV12-4 | TGTGCCACCTCGGAGGAGGCCTCTAGCGAGCAGTTCTTC | CATSEEASSEQFF
. | . | TRBJ1-3 | TRBV1 | TGCACCAGCATCGGGGACGCCGGAAACACCATATATTTT | CTSIGDAGNTIYF
. | many | TRBJ1-2 | TRBV20-1 | TGCAGTGCTATTGGGGACCTGAGTGGCTACACCTTC | CSAIGDLSGYTF
. | many | TRBJ2-3 | TRBV20-1 | TGCAGTGCGGGGATAGCGCCGACGAGCACAGATACGCAGTATTTT | CSAGIAPTSTDTQYF
TRBD1 | many | TRBJ2-1 | TRBV4-3 | TGCGCCAGCAGCCAAGATGGGCTTGGACAGGGGGCACGGAATGAGCAGTTCTTC | CASSQDGLGQGARNEQFF
. | many | TRBJ2-5 | TRBV7-8 | TGTGCCAGCAGCTTAGCGCGTGGGGTCGGAGAGACCCAGTACTTC | CASSLARGVGETQYF
. | . | TRBJ2-7 | TRBV2 | TGTGCCAGCAGTGTTGCTAGGACGGGCGAGCAGTACTTC | CASSVARTGEQYF
. | medium-sized | TRBJ2-1 | TRBV2 | TGTGCCAGCAGTGATCCGGGCTACTCTCGGAATGAGCAGTTCTTC | CASSDPGYSRNEQFF
. | many | TRBJ2-1 | TRBV20-1 | TGCAGTGCTAGACGTAATAATGAGCAGTTCTTC | CSARRNNEQFF
. | many | TRBJ2-7 | TRBV12-3/TRBV12-4 | TGTGCCAGCAGTCCGCCCTTGGGGGTCACCGGGTCCTACGAGCAGTACTTC | CASSPPLGVTGSYEQYF
. | medium-sized | TRBJ1-5 | TRBV5-6 | TGTGCCAGCAGCTTGTCGGGTAATCAGCCCCAGCATTTT | CASSLSGNQPQHF
TRBD1 | many | TRBJ2-3 | TRBV7-2 | TGTGCCAGCAGCTTAGTAGACAGGGGAAACACAGATACGCAGTATTTT | CASSLVDRGNTDTQYF
TRBD1 | medium-sized | TRBJ2-2 | TRBV20-1 | TGCAGTGCTAGAAGTTCGGGACAGACTTTCACCGGGGAGCTGTTTTTT | CSARSSGQTFTGELFF
TRBD1 | . | TRBJ1-1 | TRBV11-2 | TGTGCCAGCAGCGTAACGCCTGGACAGGGGAATAAGGACACTGAAGCTTTCTTT | CASSVTPGQGNKDTEAFF
. | few | TRBJ1-1 | TRBV4-1 | TGCGCCAGCAGCCAATCCACTGAAGCTTTCTTT | CASSQSTEAFF
TRBD1 | . | TRBJ2-7 | TRBV4-2 | TGTGCCAGCAGCCCCCGGGACAGGGGTGGCGAGCAGTACTTC | CASSPRDRGGEQYF
. | many | TRBJ2-1 | TRBV27 | TGTGCCAGCAGTTTCCTCCAGGGGAACAATGAGCAGTTCTTC | CASSFLQGNNEQFF
. | . | TRBJ2-7 | TRBV20-1 | TGCAGTGCTAGAGGGAGGGGACCTACGTGGGAGCAGTACTTC | CSARGRGPTWEQYF
. | many | TRBJ2-5 | TRBV29-1 | TGCAGCGTCGACCCGGGACCAGGGGAGACCCAGTACTTC | CSVDPGPGETQYF
. | . | TRBJ2-1 | TRBV20-1 | TGCAGTGCTAGCCCGACTAGGGATGAGCAGTTCTTC | CSASPTRDEQFF
. | many | TRBJ2-7 | TRBV18 | TGTGCCAGCTCACCAGCAGCCTCCTACGAGCAGTACTTC | CASSPAASYEQYF
. | few | TRBJ1-6 | TRBV27 | TGTGCCAGCAGTTTTCAGGGTAATTCACCCCTCCACTTT | CASSFQGNSPLHF
. | many | TRBJ1-4 | TRBV3-2 | TGTGCCAGCAGCCAACAGGGAATTTCTGAAAAACTGTTTTTT | CASSQQGISEKLFF
. | many | TRBJ2-2 | TRBV5-1 | TGCGCCAGCAGCCCTGGACACGTAAACACCGGGGAGCTGTTTTTT | CASSPGHVNTGELFF
. | many | TRBJ2-1 | TRBV20-1 | TGCAGTGCTAGAGGGCCGGGACGTACCTACAATGAGCAGTTCTTC | CSARGPGRTYNEQFF
. | medium-sized | TRBJ2-1 | TRBV7-9 | TGTGCCAGCAACACCCCCTTCGGCAGGAACAATGAGCAGTTCTTC | CASNTPFGRNNEQFF
. | many | TRBJ2-1 | TRBV12-5 | TGTGCTAGTGGTTTGTCGCAGCTCCAGGGGGGACTCCGCAATGAGCAGTTCTTC | CASGLSQLQGGLRNEQFF
. | many | TRBJ2-5 | TRBV9 | TGTGCCAGCAGCACCCAGGTGCTCCAAGAGACCCAGTACTTC | CASSTQVLQETQYF
TRBD2 | . | TRBJ2-1 | TRBV14 | TGTGCCAGCAGCCGACTAGCGGGAGTTAAGAATGAGCAGTTCTTC | CASSRLAGVKNEQFF
. | many | TRBJ1-1 | TRBV4-1 | TGCGCCAGCAGCCAAGGGGATGGCACTGAAGCTTTCTTT | CASSQGDGTEAFF
. | many | TRBJ2-2 | TRBV9 | TGTGCCAGCAGCGTGAACACCGGGGAGCTGTTTTTT | CASSVNTGELFF
TRBD1 | medium-sized | TRBJ2-3 | TRBV18 | TGTGCCAGCTCACCTTCCGGGTCCTACAGGGGAGCACGTGCGGATACGCAGTATTTT | CASSPSGSYRGARADTQYF
. | many | TRBJ1-5 | TRBV27 | TGTGCCAGCAGTAGCGCATCCCGACCCAATCAGCCCCAGCATTTT | CASSSASRPNQPQHF
. | . | TRBJ1-1 | TRBV6-1 | TGTGCCAGCAGTGAATACCGGGACGAAGCTTTCTTT | CASSEYRDEAFF